This TCR beta chain was captured in a study of blood T cell repertoires in COVID-19. The overall study: The cDNA or gDNA used as material had been derived from T cells, B-cell-depleted T cells, or PBMCs.

Trimming took off 4 bases at V and 3 bases at J, with 9 bases between the two ends. The CDR3 extends over 13 amino acids. Germline CDR1 MGHRA, CDR2 YSYEKL. This clone has more than one count but fewer than ten. Methods used by the authors: Estimated nucleated cell counts came from reference gene primer amplification. Sequencing was performed with immunoSEQ multiplex PCR; in TCRdb, only in-frame clones are kept and a portion is missing. The V and J calls and clone size are taken from that table; D and trimming were inferred from the DNA. The sample has over 100,000 clones, around 73% seen once. The rearrangement links TRBV4-1 to TRBJ1-1, with a possible D match to TRBD1 (6 bases). Sequencing was done on a sample of peripheral blood. This TCR was recovered from a man aged 55 to 70 with active or convalescent COVID-19. CDR3 sequence reads: CASSPGQHTEAFF. The CDR3 DNA reads TGCGCCAGCAGCCCTGGACAGCACACTGAAGCTTTCTTT.